The clone carrying this T cell receptor beta chain showed up many times. Its specificity is unknown. This CDR3 has 16 residues. Germline-derived CDR1 and CDR2 are SGHVS and FNYEAQ. With V trimmed by 4 bases and J by 2 bases, 9 bases remained unmatched. The data originate from a study of response to subunit inactivated influenza vaccine. Findings and limits, study-wide: Seasonal influenza vaccination, on each occasion, was suggested by the authors to recruit few new T cells.

Via MiXCR, TCRdb re-called the RT-PCR reads, giving one row per CDR3 protein. Altogether hundreds of thousands of distinct CDR3 sequences are present, 14% being singletons, with the ten largest covering roughly 7.6%. The V and J genes are TRBV7-6 and TRBJ2-3, with 7 bases matching TRBD1. This clonotype originated in a man aged 50-59 years who received an inactivated influenza vaccine. Sample: PBMCs from blood, taken around 15 days before vaccination. CDR3 nucleotide sequence: TGTGCCAGCAGCTCCTGGACAGGCCAACTCACAGATACGCAGTATTTT. This sequence encodes CASSSWTGQLTDTQYF.